This note documents a single TCR beta chain sequence. The sample is drawn from a study of T-cell reconstitution after alpha-beta-depleted transplantation in children. The TCRbeta library incorporated unique molecular identifiers. TCRdb itself ran the PCR reads through MiXCR, one entry per CDR3 protein. The repertoire holds fewer than 550,000 distinct CDR3 sequences, with roughly 15% as singletons. The sample was PBMCs, mostly from graft donor cells, taken 360 days after TCRalphabeta/CD19-depleted stem cell transplant. The TCR was taken from a boy under three years old who had a stem cell transplant for Wiskott-Aldrich syndrome, so the T cells may come from the graft donor.

The DNA for the CDR3 is TGTGCCACCAGTGATTCGGGGACAGCGCCAAAGACCCAGTACTTC. Translation gives CATSDSGTAPKTQYF. This chain links TRBV24-1 with TRBJ2-5, with TRBD1 identical over 7 bases. V lost 2 bases to trimming and J lost 6 bases; unmatched junction nucleotides: 8. Per the germline V gene, CDR1 is KGHDR and CDR2 is SFDVKD. CDR3 length: 15 residues.